Following are 10 T cell receptor beta chains from one sample sequenced in a study of cytomegalovirus exposure and HLA in healthy donors. The PCR made use of 60 Vbeta and 13 Jbeta primers. Some clones are missing from TCRdb's copy, which holds only in-frame ones; the method was immunoSEQ multiplex PCR. The data hold hundreds of thousands of clones, with around 73% observed a single time. Input material: PBMCs. The receptors stem from a male donor in good health and CMV-seronegative.

CDR3 DNA sequence: TGTGCCAGCAGTCTCTCCGACAGATACACCATATATTTT. The encoded protein is CASSLSDRYTIYF. The J gene is TRBJ1-3, the V gene TRBV28; possibly TRBD1 for D (5 bases). Germline CDR1 reads MDHEN; CDR2 reads SYDVKM. Trimming removed 5 bases at V and 8 bases at J, with 13 bases between. The CDR3 contains 13 residues.

The V gene is TRBV27, the J gene TRBJ2-1; TRBD2 might be the D (6 bases). V was pared by 7 bases and J by 1 base, with 14 bases between. CDR1 is MNHEY and CDR2 is SMNVEV in the germline V gene (reference sequence). The CDR3 sequence is 15 residues long. The CDR3 loop is CASIPGGTSYNEQFF. The CDR3 region has the DNA TGTGCCAGCATTCCCGGGGGAACTTCCTACAATGAGCAGTTCTTC.

This chain uses TRBV25-1 with TRBJ1-1; D is unresolved. The CDR3 is made up of 13 amino acids. Trimming pared 5 bases from V and 1 base from J, leaving 8 bases between. Germline V gene sequence: CDR1 MGHDK, CDR2 SYGVNS. Here the CDR3 reads CASSIRENTEAFF. The CDR3 DNA reads TGTGCCAGCAGTATCCGGGAGAACACTGAAGCTTTCTTT.

The CDR3 sequence is CASSPFAGVSDTQYF. Here the CDR3 DNA reads TGTGCCAGCAGTCCCTTCGCGGGAGTTTCAGATACGCAGTATTTT. The rearrangement links TRBV21-1 to TRBJ2-3; TRBD2, the table's D call, lacks a check against the DNA. TRBV21-1 is given as a pseudogene. CDR3 size: 15 residues.

The count of this clone is one. The chain joins TRBV28 to TRBJ2-3; 8 bases match TRBD2. The J segment lost 2 bases and the V segment lost 5 bases, leaving 9 bases of the junction unmatched. The CDR3 is made up of 16 amino acids. The germline CDR1 and CDR2 sequences are MDHEN and SYDVKM. CDR3 region: CASSPLSGRSTDTQYF. DNA of the CDR3: TGTGCCAGCAGTCCCCTGAGCGGGAGATCCACAGATACGCAGTATTTT.

The sample holds a few counts of this clone. The chain recombines TRBV6-6 with TRBJ2-7, with a tentative D call TRBD2 (6 bases). Germline values: CDR1 MNHNY, CDR2 SVGAGI (reference sequence). The germline V and J ends were trimmed by 2 bases and 2 bases, with 10 bases remaining between them. This CDR3 is 14 amino acids long. The CDR3 bases are TGTGCCAGCAGTTACGTTGCGGGGACCTACGAGCAGTACTTC. Translation gives CASSYVAGTYEQYF.

This sequence joins TRBV18 and TRBJ1-3, with TRBD1 identical over 9 bases. The V gene's germline CDR1 is KGHSH and CDR2 LQKENI. The CDR3 length is 19 residues. The ends lost 4 bases at V and 0 bases at J; junction bases unmatched: 13. The CDR3 coding sequence is TGTGCCAGCTCACTAATACAGGGGGCCCTTAGCCTCTCTGGAAACACCATATATTTT. This translates into CASSLIQGALSLSGNTIYF.

The genes are TRBV10-1 and TRBJ2-3; D unresolved. The V and J ends lost 3 bases and 6 bases respectively, with 13 bases between them. Looked up from germline, CDR1 is WNHNN and CDR2 is SYGVQD (reference sequence). The CDR3 length is 14 residues. The CDR3 reads CASSEGQVRDTQYF. In DNA form, the CDR3 reads TGCGCCAGCAGTGAAGGTCAGGTCAGGGATACGCAGTATTTT.

This clone was detected a few times. The chain recombines TRBV6-1 with TRBJ2-6; D is unclear. Per germline, CDR1 MNHNS and CDR2 SASEGT. The CDR3 is made up of 15 amino acids. Trimming took 2 bases from V and 0 from J, leaving 5 bases between them. The CDR3, as DNA: TGTGCCAGCAGTGAAACAGACTCTGGGGCCAACGTCCTGACTTTC. Its protein product is CASSETDSGANVLTF.

V usage is TRBV5-4 and J usage is TRBJ2-1; 9 nucleotides align to TRBD1. V gave up 3 bases and J gave up 1 base; unmatched junction bases: 5. CDR3 size: 16 residues. Germline loops: CDR1 SGHNT, CDR2 YYREEE (reference sequence). The CDR3 protein is CASSSPGTGSYNEQFF. The CDR3 coding sequence is TGTGCCAGCAGCTCGCCTGGGACAGGGTCCTACAATGAGCAGTTCTTC.